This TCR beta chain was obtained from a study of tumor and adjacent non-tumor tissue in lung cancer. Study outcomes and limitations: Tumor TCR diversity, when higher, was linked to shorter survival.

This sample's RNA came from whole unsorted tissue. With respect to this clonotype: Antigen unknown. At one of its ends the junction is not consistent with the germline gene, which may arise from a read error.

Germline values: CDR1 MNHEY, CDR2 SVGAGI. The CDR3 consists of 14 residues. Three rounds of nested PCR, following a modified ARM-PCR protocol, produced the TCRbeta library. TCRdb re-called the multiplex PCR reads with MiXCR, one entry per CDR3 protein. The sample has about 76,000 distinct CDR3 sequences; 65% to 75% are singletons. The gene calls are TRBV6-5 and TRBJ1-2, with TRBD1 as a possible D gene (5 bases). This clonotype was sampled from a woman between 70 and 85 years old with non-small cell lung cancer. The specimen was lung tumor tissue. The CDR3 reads CASSQNRNSYDYTF. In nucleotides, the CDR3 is TGTGCCAGCAGTCAGAACAGGAACAGCTATGACTACACCTTC.